The 5 T cell receptor beta chains below all came from one sample that was sequenced in a study of T cell responses to AZD1222 COVID-19 vaccine. The assay was immunoSEQ multiplex PCR, and TCRdb's table has in-frame clones only and misses some. The table records about 150,000 clones, 70% to 90% of them present only once. The material was peripheral blood, obtained on day 0 of AZD1222 vaccination. Every receptor here comes from an adult in good health.

The chain employs TRBV7-2 and TRBJ2-7; 9 bases map to TRBD1. CDR1 and CDR2 from the germline V gene are SGHTA and FQGNSA. V dropped 0 bases and J dropped 1; count of bases not matched to a gene: 7. The CDR3 sequence is 17 residues long. Here the CDR3 DNA reads TGTGCCAGCAGCTTAGCACCCTGGACAGGGGAGTCCTACGAGCAGTACTTC. It specifies CASSLAPWTGESYEQYF.

The CDR3 bases are TGCGCCAGCAGCCAAGATATAGGAGTCGGGGAGCTGTTTTTT. The encoded protein is CASSQDIGVGELFF. J is TRBJ2-2 and V is TRBV4-1; D is uncertain. Germline CDR1 is MGHRA and CDR2 is YSYEKL. Trimming cost V 0 bases and J 7 bases, with 9 bases left between them. The CDR3 runs to 14 residues.

The V call is TRBV9, the J call TRBJ2-5, with D unclear. The ends were cut back, 0 bases at V and 0 bases at J, with 9 bases in the middle. This CDR3 is built from 15 residues. Germline CDR1 and CDR2: SGDLS and YYNGEE. In nucleotides, the CDR3 is TGTGCCAGCAGCGTAGGGAAAGAGTACCAAGAGACCCAGTACTTC. Protein: CASSVGKEYQETQYF.

J is TRBJ2-7 and V is TRBV28; D might be TRBD2 (6 bases). V gave up 2 bases and J gave up 4 bases, with 21 bases separating them. From germline, CDR1 is MDHEN and CDR2 SYDVKM. CDR3 size: 17 residues. The CDR3 DNA sequence: TGTGCCAGCAGTTTAAACCGTTGGACTGGGACTCATTACGAGCAGTACTTC. It yields the protein CASSLNRWTGTHYEQYF.

The V call is TRBV4-1, the J call TRBJ1-2, with no clear D. The ends were cut back, 2 bases at V and 4 bases at J, with 20 bases in the middle. The CDR3 is 17 residues long. The germline V gene encodes CDR1 MGHRA and CDR2 YSYEKL. The CDR3, as DNA: TGCGCCAGCAGCCAACTGCCGGCTGGCAGAACCCTCTATGGCTACACCTTC. Protein sequence: CASSQLPAGRTLYGYTF.